This TCR beta chain was identified during a study of vaccination and CD4 T cells after COVID-19. An Oncomine TCR Beta short-read assay was used to sequence the DNA from cultured CD4+ T cells. Investigators obtained genomic DNA by extraction from cultured CD4+ T cells. TCRdb fed the PCR reads into MiXCR, producing one record per CDR3 protein. The data contain approximately 10,000 distinct CDR3 sequences, about 23% of them singletons. Of note for this clonotype: Its antigen is unidentified. This is likely a read error, given that the CDR3 carries no conserved phenylalanine or tryptophan at its end.

Trimming left V 4 bases short and J 0 bases short, with 10 bases between. The CDR3 is 15 amino acids. Looked up from germline, CDR1 is SGHVS and CDR2 is FQNEAQ. Indicated treatment: roughly 11-day PBMC culture with coronavirus spike peptide pools or control peptides (ViraFEST assay). The clonotype originates from a human donor with COVID-19. Sequenced input: cultured CD4+ T cells from blood. V gene TRBV7-8 combines with J gene TRBJ1-3; maybe TRBD1 (6 bases). CDR3 protein: CASSSQGSSGNTIYL. The CDR3 coding sequence is TGTGCCAGCAGCTCCCAGGGGTCCTCTGGAAACACCATATATCTT.